This TCR beta chain was found in a study of long-term antiretroviral therapy in people with HIV. Study observations and caveats: Post-ART samples showed increased diversity that remained below transplant donor control levels. Clones with expansion before ART led the repertoire at all time points.

Post-ART PBMC samples numbered at least two per donor, and pre-ART ones at least one. Version v3.0 of the immunoSEQ assay ran at survey level. TCRdb keeps only in-frame clones here, not all; method: immunoSEQ multiplex PCR. This sample yields 20,000 or so clones, of which 80% to 90% are seen a single time; about a fifth belongs to the top ten. Details on this clone: The target antigen is unknown.

Sequences were derived from unsorted PBMCs, sampled 0.1 years before starting antiretroviral therapy. The clonotype comes from a man younger than 35 with HIV.

CDR3 sequence reads: CASRLSRGRRLNSYEQYF. The CDR3 region has the DNA TGTGCAAGTCGCTTAAGCAGGGGGCGAAGACTTAATTCCTACGAGCAGTACTTC. This chain links TRBV12-2 with TRBJ2-7; whether TRBD1, the table's D call, matches the DNA was not checked. TRBV12-2 is a listed pseudogene. The CDR3 length is 18 residues.